The TCR beta chain described here comes from a study of human T cells and chemical hapten exposure. About the research overall: Predominantly women, the patients had alopecia areata, totalis or universalis.

This clonotype came up a few times. Its antigen is as yet unknown. Study-level points and caveats: Expanded TCRs created a significantly greater count of big CDR3 similarity clusters than controls did.

The CDR3 length is 15 residues. Trimming left V 0 bases short and J 2 bases short, with 8 bases between. Germline V gives CDR1 MNHEY, CDR2 SVGAGI. Single cDNA molecules in the library carried unique molecular identifiers attached during preparation. Original methodology: There were a median of around 96,000 TCRs per sample, with a range from roughly 23,224 to 690,600. A single record per CDR3 protein comes from TCRdb applying MiXCR to the RACE reads. The V and J calls, along with clone size, are taken from TCRdb and not from the paper's own processing. The data hold about 120,000 distinct CDR3 sequences, with 13% observed a single time. Time point defined: pre-sensitization, week 0. Treatment noted: therapeutic diphenylcyclopropenone sensitization with weekly scalp DPC.

The sample consisted of whole blood, taken in connection with sensitization to the hapten diphenylcyclopropenone (DPC). This TCR derives from a woman younger than 35 with alopecia areata. Some clones in this sample may be carry-over from other donors' samples. The V and J genes are TRBV6-5 and TRBJ2-1; D is uncertain. The CDR3 loop is CASSYSPSTYNEQFF. CDR3 nucleotide sequence: TGTGCCAGCAGTTACTCTCCCAGTACCTACAATGAGCAGTTCTTC.